This T cell receptor (beta chain) was sequenced for a study of blood T cell repertoires in COVID-19. Study information: COVID-19 samples collected from the United States, Italy and Spain covered acute and convalescent phases.

Germline assignment: CDR1 LNHDA and CDR2 SQIVND (reference sequence). The V and J ends lost 8 bases and 8 bases respectively, with 13 bases between them. The length of the CDR3 is 13 residues. Repertoires were generated with immunoSEQ multiplex PCR, while TCRdb's copy carries only in-frame clones and drops some. The sample yields tens of thousands of clones, about 86% seen once. The chain couples TRBV19 to TRBJ1-6; no definite D call. The receptor was derived from a man in his fifties with acute or convalescent COVID-19. The sequenced material came from peripheral blood. CDR3 sequence: CASSIGWDSPLHF. CDR3 bases: TGTGCCAGTTCTATCGGGTGGGATTCACCCCTCCACTTT.